This T cell receptor beta chain was sequenced in a study of T cell responses to AZD1222 COVID-19 vaccine. Germline CDR1 is MDHEN and CDR2 is SYDVKM. V lost 6 bases and J lost 3, with 18 bases in between. CDR3 length: 15 residues. Turning to this clone: Its antigen is not known.

Study-wide results and limits: Donors were largely white British and mainly female; clonal diversity was possibly underestimated.

Measured with immunoSEQ multiplex PCR; TCRdb has only the in-frame clones, and not every one. The sample lists around 150,000 clones, 92% seen once, with 1.3% in the top ten. The sample in question was peripheral blood, obtained 28 days after the second AZD1222 dose. This TCR was sampled from an adult who received the AZD1222 COVID-19 vaccine. The V gene is TRBV28, the J gene TRBJ2-7, with a weak D call TRBD2 (5 bases). In nucleotides, the CDR3 is TGTGCCAGCAGCTCGTCGGCCGGGGTAAACTACGAGCAGTACTTC. It is translated as CASSSSAGVNYEQYF. Combining the CDR3 with reference TRBV28 and TRBJ2-7 gives the whole variable domain DVKVTQSSRYLVKRTGEKVFLECVQDMDHENMFWYRQDPGLGLRLIYFSYDVKMKEKGDIPEGYSVSREKKERFSLILESASTNQTSMYLCASSSSAGVNYEQYFGPGTRLTVT.